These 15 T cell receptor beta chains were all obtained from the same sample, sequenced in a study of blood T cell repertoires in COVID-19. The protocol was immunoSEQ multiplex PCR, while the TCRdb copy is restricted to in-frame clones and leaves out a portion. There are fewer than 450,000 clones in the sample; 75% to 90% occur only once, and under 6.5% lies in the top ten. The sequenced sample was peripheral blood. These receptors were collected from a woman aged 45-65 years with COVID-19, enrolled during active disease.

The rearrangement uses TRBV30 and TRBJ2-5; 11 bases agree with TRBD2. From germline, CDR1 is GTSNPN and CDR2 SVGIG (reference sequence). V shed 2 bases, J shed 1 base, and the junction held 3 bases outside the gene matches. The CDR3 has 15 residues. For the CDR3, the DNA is TGTGCCTGGAGTCGGACTAGCGGGTCCCAAGAGACCCAGTACTTC. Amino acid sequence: CAWSRTSGSQETQYF.

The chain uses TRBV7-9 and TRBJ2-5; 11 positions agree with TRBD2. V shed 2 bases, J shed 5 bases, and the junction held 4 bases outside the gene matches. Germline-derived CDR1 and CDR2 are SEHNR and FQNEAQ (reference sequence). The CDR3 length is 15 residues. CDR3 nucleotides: TGTGCCAGCAGCTTACTACTAGCGGGAGCTGAGACCCAGTACTTC. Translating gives CASSLLLAGAETQYF. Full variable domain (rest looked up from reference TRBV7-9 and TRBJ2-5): DTGVSQNPRHKITKRGQNVTFRCDPISEHNRLYWYRQTLGQGPEFLTYFQNEAQLEKSRLLSDRFSAERPKGSFSTLEIQRTEQGDSAMYLCASSLLLAGAETQYFGPGTRLLVL.

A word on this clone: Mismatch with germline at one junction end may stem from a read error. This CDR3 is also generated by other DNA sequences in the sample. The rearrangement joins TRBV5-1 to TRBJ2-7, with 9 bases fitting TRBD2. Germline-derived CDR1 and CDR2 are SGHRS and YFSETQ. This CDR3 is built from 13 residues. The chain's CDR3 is CASSLGTSSEQYF. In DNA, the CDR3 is TGTGCCAGCAGCTTGGGGACTAGCTCCGAGCAGTACTTC.

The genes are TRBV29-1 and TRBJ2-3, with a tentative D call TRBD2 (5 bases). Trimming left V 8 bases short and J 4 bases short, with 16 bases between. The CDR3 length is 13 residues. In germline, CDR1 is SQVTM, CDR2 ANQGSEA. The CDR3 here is CSSDSLAADTQYF. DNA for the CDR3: TGCAGCTCTGATAGCCTAGCAGCAGATACGCAGTATTTT.

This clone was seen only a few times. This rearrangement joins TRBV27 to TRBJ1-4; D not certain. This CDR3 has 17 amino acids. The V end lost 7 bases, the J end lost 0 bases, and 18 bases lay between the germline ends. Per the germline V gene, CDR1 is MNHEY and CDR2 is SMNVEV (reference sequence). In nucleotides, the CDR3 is TGTGCCAGCACTACGTGGCGGAATTATGCAACTAATGAAAAACTGTTTTTT. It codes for CASTTWRNYATNEKLFF.

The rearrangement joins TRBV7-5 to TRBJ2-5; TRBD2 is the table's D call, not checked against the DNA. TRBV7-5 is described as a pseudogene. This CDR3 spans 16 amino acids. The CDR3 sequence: CVRSGRTSGYQETQYF. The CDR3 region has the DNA TGTGTCAGAAGCGGGAGGACTAGCGGGTACCAAGAGACCCAGTACTTC.

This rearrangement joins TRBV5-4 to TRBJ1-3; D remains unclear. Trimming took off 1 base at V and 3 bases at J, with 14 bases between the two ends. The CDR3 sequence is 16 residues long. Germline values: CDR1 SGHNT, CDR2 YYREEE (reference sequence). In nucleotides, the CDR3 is TGTGCCAGCAGCTTGACCGGCGGGAACTTTGGAAACACCATATATTTT. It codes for CASSLTGGNFGNTIYF. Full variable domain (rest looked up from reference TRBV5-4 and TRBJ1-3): ETGVTQSPTHLIKTRGQQVTLRCSSQSGHNTVSWYQQALGQGPQFIFQYYREEENGRGNFPPRFSGLQFPNYSSELNVNALELDDSALYLCASSLTGGNFGNTIYFGEGSWLTVV.

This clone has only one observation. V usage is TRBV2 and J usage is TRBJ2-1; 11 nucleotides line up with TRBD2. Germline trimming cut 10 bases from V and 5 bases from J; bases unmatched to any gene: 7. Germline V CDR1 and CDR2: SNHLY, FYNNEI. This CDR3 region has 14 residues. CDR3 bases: TGTGCCATTTTAGCGGGAGGGACTAACAATGAGCAGTTCTTC. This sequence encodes CAILAGGTNNEQFF.

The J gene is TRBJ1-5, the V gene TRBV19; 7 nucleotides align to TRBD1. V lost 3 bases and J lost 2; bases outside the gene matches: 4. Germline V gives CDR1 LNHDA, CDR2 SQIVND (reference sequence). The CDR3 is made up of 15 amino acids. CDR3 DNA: TGTGCCAGTAGTATGTTTACAGGGGGCAATCAGCCCCAGCATTTT. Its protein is CASSMFTGGNQPQHF.

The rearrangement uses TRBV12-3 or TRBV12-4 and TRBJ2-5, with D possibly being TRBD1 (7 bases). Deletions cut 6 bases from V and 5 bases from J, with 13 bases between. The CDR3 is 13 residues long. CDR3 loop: CASSQTGRETQYF. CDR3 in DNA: TGTGCCAGCAGCCAGACAGGGAGGGAGACCCAGTACTTC.

CDR3 loop: CASSYLAGGTGELFF. In DNA form, the CDR3 reads TGTGCCAGCAGCTACCTAGCGGGGGGGACCGGGGAGCTGTTTTTT. The chain has TRBV11-2 and TRBJ2-2; 12 positions agree with TRBD2. The CDR3 spans 15 residues. Germline V lookup: CDR1 SGHAT, CDR2 FQNNGV. With V trimmed by 4 bases and J by 5 bases, 2 bases remained unmatched. Looking up the rest from reference TRBV11-2 and TRBJ2-2 gives the full variable domain: EAGVAQSPRYKIIEKRQSVAFWCNPISGHATLYWYQQILGQGPKLLIQFQNNGVVDDSQLPKDRFSAERLKGVDSTLKIQPAKLEDSAVYLCASSYLAGGTGELFFGEGSRLTVL.

This chain's CDR3 is CASSYGLATSDTQYF. The CDR3 DNA reads TGTGCCAGCAGCTACGGACTAGCAACCTCAGATACGCAGTATTTT. The V gene is TRBV7-2, the J gene TRBJ2-3; 8 bases match TRBD2. The V and J ends lost 4 bases and 4 bases, in that order; junction bases with no gene match: 7. Germline loops: CDR1 SGHTA, CDR2 FQGNSA. The CDR3 sequence is 15 residues long.

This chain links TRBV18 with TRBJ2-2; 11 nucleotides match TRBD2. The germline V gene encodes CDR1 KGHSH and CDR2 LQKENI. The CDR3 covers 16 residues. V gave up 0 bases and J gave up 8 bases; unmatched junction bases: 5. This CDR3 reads CASSPPLAGDLGELFF. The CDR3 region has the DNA TGTGCCAGCTCACCACCACTAGCGGGAGATTTGGGGGAGCTGTTTTTT.

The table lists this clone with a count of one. The CDR3 reads CASSVMGLATDTQYF. CDR3 sequence (DNA): TGTGCCAGCAGCGTTATGGGACTAGCAACAGATACGCAGTATTTT. V gene TRBV9 combines with J gene TRBJ2-3, with 9 bases lining up with TRBD2. V dropped 2 bases and J dropped 3; count of bases not matched to a gene: 4. Germline loops: CDR1 SGDLS, CDR2 YYNGEE. CDR3 length: 15 residues.

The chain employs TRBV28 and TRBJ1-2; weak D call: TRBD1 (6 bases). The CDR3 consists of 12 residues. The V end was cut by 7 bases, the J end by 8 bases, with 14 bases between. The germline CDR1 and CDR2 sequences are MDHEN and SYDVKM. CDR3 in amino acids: CASTGGASGYTF. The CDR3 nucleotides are TGTGCCAGCACGGGGGGGGCTAGCGGCTACACCTTC.